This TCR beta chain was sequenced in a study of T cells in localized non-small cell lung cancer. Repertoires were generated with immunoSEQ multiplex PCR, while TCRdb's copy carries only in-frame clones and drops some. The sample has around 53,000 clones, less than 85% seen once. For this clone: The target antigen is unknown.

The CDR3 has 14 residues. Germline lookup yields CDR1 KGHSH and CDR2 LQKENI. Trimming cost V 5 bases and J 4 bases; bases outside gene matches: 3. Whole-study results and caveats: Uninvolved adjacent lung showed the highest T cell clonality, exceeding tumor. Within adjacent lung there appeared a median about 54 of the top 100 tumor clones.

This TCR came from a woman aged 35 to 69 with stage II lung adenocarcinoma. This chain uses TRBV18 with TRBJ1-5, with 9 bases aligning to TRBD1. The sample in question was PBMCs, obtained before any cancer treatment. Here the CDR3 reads CASSLGQGNQPQHF. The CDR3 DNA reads TGTGCCAGCTCATTGGGACAGGGAAATCAGCCCCAGCATTTT.